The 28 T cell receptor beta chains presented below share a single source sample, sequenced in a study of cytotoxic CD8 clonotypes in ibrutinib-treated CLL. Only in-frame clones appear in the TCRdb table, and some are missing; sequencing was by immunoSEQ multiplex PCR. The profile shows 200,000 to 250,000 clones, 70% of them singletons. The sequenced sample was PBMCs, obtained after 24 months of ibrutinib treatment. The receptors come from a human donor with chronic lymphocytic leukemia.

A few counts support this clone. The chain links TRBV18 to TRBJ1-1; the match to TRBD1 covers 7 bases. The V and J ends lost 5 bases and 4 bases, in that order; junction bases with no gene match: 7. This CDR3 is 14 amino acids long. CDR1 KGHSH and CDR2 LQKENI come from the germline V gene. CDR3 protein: CASSSTGDGTEAFF. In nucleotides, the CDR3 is TGTGCCAGCTCATCAACAGGGGATGGCACTGAAGCTTTCTTT. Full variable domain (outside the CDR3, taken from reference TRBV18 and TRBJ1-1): NAGVMQNPRHLVRRRGQEARLRCSPMKGHSHVYWYRQLPEEGLKFMVYLQKENIIDESGMPKERFSAEFPKEGPSILRIQQVVRGDSAAYFCASSSTGDGTEAFFGQGTRLTVV.

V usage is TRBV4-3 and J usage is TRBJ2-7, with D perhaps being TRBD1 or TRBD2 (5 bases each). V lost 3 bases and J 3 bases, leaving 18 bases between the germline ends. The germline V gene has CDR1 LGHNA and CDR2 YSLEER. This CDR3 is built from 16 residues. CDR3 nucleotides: TGCGCCAGCAGCCATACCGGGACCACTTTTATCTACGAGCAGTACTTC. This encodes CASSHTGTTFIYEQYF.

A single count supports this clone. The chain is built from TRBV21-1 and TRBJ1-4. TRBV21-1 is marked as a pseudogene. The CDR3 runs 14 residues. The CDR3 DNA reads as TGTGCCAGCAGCCTCTCGGGGGGGTCTGAAAAACTGTTTTTT. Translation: CASSLSGGSEKLFF.

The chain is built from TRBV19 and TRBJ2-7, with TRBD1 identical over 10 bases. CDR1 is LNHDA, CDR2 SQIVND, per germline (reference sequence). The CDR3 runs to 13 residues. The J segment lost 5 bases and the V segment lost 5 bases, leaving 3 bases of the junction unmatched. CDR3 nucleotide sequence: TGTGCCAGTAGTGTTGGGACAGGGGACGAGCAGTACTTC. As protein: CASSVGTGDEQYF.

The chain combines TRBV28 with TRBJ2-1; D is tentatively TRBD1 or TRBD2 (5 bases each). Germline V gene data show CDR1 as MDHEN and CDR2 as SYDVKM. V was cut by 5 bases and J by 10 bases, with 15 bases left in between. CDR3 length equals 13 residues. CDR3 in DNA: TGTGCCAGCAGTCCCATTGGGGGATGGGAGCAGTTCTTC. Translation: CASSPIGGWEQFF.

DNA of the CDR3: TGTGCCAGCAGCGCTCACATTACAGGGGGGGATGGCTACACCTTC. This gives the protein CASSAHITGGDGYTF. The rearrangement joins TRBV6-1 to TRBJ1-2, with 8 bases that match TRBD1. Looked up from germline, CDR1 is MNHNS and CDR2 is SASEGT. With V trimmed by 6 bases and J by 6 bases, 12 bases remained unmatched. The CDR3 loop spans 15 amino acids.

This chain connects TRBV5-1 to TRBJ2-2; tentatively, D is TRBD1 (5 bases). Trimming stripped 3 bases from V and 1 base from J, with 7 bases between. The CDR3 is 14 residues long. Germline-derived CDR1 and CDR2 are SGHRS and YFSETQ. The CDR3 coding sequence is TGCGCCAGCAGCTCCGGACAGAACACCGGGGAGCTGTTTTTT. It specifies CASSSGQNTGELFF.

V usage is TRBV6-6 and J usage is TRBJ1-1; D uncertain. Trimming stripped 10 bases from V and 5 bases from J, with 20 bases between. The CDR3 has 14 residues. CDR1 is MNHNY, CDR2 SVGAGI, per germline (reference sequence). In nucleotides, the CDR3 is TGTGCCACCTACCCATCGACCATCTATACTGAAGCTTTCTTT. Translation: CATYPSTIYTEAFF.

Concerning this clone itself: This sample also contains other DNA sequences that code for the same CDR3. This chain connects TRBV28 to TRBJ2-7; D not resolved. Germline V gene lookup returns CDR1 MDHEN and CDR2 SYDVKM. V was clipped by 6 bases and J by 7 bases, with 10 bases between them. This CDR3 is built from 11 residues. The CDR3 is CASSFSREQYF. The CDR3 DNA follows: TGTGCCAGCAGCTTTTCGCGAGAGCAGTACTTC.

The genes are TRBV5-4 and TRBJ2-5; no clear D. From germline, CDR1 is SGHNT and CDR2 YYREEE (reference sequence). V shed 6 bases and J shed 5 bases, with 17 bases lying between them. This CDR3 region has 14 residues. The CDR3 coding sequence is TGTGCCAGCAACAACCCCCCTGAGACGGAGACCCAGTACTTC. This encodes CASNNPPETETQYF.

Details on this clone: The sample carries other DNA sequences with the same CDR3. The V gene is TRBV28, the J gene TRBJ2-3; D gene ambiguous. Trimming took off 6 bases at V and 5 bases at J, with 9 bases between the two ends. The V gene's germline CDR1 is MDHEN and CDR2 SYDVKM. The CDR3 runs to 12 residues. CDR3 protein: CASSLLGDTQYF. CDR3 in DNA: TGTGCCAGCAGCCTATTGGGAGATACGCAGTATTTT. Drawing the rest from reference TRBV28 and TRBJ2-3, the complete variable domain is DVKVTQSSRYLVKRTGEKVFLECVQDMDHENMFWYRQDPGLGLRLIYFSYDVKMKEKGDIPEGYSVSREKKERFSLILESASTNQTSMYLCASSLLGDTQYFGPGTRLTVL.

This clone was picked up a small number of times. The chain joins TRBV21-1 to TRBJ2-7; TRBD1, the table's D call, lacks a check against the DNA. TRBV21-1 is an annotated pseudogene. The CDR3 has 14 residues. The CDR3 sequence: CASSLGQASYEQYF. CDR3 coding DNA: TGTGCCAGCAGCCTTGGACAGGCGTCCTACGAGCAGTACTTC.

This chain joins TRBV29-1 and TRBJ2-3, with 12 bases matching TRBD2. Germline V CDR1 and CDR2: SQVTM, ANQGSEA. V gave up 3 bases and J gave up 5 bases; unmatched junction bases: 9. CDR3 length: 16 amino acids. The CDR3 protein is CSVDGLAGGQVDTQYF. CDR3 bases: TGCAGCGTTGACGGGCTAGCGGGAGGGCAGGTAGATACGCAGTATTTT.

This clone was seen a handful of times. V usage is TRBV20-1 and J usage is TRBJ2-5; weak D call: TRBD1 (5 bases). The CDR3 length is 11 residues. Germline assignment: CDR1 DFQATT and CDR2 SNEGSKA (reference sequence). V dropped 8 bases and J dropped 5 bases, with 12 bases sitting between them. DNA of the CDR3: TGCAGTCTTCCACAGGTTGAGACCCAGTACTTC. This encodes CSLPQVETQYF.

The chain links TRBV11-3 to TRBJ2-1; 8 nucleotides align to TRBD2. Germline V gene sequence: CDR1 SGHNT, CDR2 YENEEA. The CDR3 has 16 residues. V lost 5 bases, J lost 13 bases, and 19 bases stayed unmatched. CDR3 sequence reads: CASSPGSGRNLQPQFF. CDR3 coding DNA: TGTGCCAGCAGCCCAGGCAGCGGGAGAAACCTACAACCCCAGTTCTTC.

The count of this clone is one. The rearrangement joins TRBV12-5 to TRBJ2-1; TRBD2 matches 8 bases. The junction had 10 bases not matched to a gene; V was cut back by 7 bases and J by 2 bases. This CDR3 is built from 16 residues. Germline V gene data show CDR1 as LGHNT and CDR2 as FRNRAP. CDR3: CASVMDATSAYNEQFF. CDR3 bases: TGTGCTAGTGTCATGGACGCGACTAGCGCCTACAATGAGCAGTTCTTC.

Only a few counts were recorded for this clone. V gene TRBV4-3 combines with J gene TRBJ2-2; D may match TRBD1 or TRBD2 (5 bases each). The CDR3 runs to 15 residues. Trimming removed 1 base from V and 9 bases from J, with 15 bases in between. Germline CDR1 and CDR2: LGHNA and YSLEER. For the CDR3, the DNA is TGCGCCAGCAGCCAAGGGGGGACGTCGTTCCGGGAGCTGTTTTTT. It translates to CASSQGGTSFRELFF.

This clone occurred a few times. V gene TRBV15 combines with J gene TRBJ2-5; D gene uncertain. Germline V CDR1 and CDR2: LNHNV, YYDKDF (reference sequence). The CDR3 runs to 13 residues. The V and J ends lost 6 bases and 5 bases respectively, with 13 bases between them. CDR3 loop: CATSTPSTETQYF. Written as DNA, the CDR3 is TGTGCCACCAGTACTCCAAGCACGGAGACCCAGTACTTC.

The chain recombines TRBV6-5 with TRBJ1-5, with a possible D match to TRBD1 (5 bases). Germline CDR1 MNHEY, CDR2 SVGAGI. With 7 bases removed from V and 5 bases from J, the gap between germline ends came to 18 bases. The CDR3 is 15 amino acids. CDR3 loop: CASMLTAATDQPQHF. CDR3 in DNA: TGTGCCAGCATGTTGACAGCAGCGACCGATCAGCCCCAGCATTTT.

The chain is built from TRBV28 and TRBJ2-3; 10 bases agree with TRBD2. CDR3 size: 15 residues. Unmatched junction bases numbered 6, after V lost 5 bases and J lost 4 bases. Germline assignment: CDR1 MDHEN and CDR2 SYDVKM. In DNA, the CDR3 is TGTGCCAGCAGTGCAACTCTAGCGGGAGCAGATACGCAGTATTTT. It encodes CASSATLAGADTQYF. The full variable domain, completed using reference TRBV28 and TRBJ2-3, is DVKVTQSSRYLVKRTGEKVFLECVQDMDHENMFWYRQDPGLGLRLIYFSYDVKMKEKGDIPEGYSVSREKKERFSLILESASTNQTSMYLCASSATLAGADTQYFGPGTRLTVL.

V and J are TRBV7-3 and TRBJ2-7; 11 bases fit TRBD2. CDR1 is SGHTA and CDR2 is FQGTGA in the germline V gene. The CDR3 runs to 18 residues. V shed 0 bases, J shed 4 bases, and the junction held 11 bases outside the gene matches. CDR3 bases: TGTGCCAGCAGCTTAACGGCTAGCGGGAGGACCTTATTTTACGAGCAGTACTTC. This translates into CASSLTASGRTLFYEQYF.

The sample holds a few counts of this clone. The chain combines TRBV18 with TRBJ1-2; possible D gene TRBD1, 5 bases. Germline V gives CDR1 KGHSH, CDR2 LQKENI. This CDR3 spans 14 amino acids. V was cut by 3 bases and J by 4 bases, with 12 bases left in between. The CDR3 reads CASSPFDRVYGYTF. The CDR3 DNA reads TGTGCCAGCTCACCGTTTGACAGAGTCTATGGCTACACCTTC.

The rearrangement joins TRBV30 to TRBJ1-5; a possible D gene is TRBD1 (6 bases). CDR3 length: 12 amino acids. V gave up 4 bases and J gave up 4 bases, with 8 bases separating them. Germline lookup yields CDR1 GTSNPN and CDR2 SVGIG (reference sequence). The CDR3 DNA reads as TGTGCCTGGACCCAGGGGAATCAGCCCCAGCATTTT. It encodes CAWTQGNQPQHF.

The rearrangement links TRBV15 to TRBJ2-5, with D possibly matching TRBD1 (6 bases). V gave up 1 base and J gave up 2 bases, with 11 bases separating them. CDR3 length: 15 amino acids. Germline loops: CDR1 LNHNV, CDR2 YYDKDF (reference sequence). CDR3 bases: TGTGCCACCAGCAGAGTTCCGGGACAACAAGAGACCCAGTACTTC. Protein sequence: CATSRVPGQQETQYF. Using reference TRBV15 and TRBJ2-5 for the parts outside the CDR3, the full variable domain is DAMVIQNPRYQVTQFGKPVTLSCSQTLNHNVMYWYQQKSSQAPKLLFHYYDKDFNNEADTPDNFQSRRPNTSFCFLDIRSPGLGDTAMYLCATSRVPGQQETQYFGPGTRLLVL.

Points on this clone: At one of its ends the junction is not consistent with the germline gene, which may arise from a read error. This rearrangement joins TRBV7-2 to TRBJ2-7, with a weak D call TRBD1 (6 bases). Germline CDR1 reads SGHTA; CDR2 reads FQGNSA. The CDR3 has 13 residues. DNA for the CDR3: TGTGCCCGCAGCAGGGGCCGATGCTACGAGCAGTACTTC. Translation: CARSRGRCYEQYF.

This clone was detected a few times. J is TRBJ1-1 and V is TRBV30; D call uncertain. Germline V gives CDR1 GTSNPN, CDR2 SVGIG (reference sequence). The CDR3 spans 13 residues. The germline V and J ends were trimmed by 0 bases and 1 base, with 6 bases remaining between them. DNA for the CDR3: TGTGCCTGGAGTGTGGCGGGGAACACTGAAGCTTTCTTT. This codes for CAWSVAGNTEAFF.

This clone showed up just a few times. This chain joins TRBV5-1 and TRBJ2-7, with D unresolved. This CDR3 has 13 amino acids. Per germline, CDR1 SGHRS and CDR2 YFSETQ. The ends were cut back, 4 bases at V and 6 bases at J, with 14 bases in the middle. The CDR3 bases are TGCGCCAGCAGCCCATTCGATAAAGGCGAGCAGTACTTC. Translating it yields CASSPFDKGEQYF.

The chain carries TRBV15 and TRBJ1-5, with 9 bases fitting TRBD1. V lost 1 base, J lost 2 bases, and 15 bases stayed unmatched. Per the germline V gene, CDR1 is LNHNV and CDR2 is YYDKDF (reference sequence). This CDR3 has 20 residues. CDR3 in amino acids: CATSRARTWGTGGRNQPQHF. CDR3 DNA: TGTGCCACCAGCAGAGCCCGGACGTGGGGAACAGGGGGCCGCAATCAGCCCCAGCATTTT.